This is a list of T cell receptor beta chains from one sample in a study of blood T cell repertoires in COVID-19. Sequencing was performed with immunoSEQ multiplex PCR; in TCRdb, only in-frame clones are kept and a portion is missing. The repertoire holds 150,000 to 200,000 clones, with under 80% as singletons. Sequences were obtained from PBMCs or T cells enriched from blood (not recorded which). The receptors here all came from a woman in her forties or fifties with acute COVID-19. Both conserved end residues are part of each CDR3.

V gene	CDR3 length	J gene	CDR3 protein
TRBV4-3	16	TRBJ2-3	CASSQDRDRSTDTQYF
TRBV7-9	18	TRBJ1-5	CASSFHIQGGYGNQPQHF
TRBV29-1	15	TRBJ2-3	CSVGVRGALGDTQYF
TRBV7-3	14	TRBJ2-3	CASSSGQSTDTQYF
TRBV6-6	14	TRBJ2-1	CATRTSGGAGEQFF
TRBV12-3/TRBV12-4	13	TRBJ1-5	CASSFQGRQPQHF
TRBV7-8	16	TRBJ1-1	CASSTLPGQGAAEAFF
TRBV5-1	15	TRBJ1-4	CASSSEGRVHEKLFF
TRBV2	15	TRBJ2-5	CASSVAGQSIETQYF
TRBV27	14	TRBJ1-4	CASSEDSYGEKLFF
TRBV28	17	TRBJ2-2	CASINRGVNLAAGELFF
TRBV6-5	15	TRBJ1-2	CASSYGEGTNYGYTF
TRBV18	18	TRBJ1-6	CASSPRAGGSSYNSPLHF
TRBV5-6	16	TRBJ1-2	CASSPLGAGANYGYTF
TRBV7-2	15	TRBJ1-6	CASNKQGALDSPLHF
TRBV4-3	17	TRBJ1-3	CASSQDFFGYSGNTIYF
TRBV14	14	TRBJ2-2	CASSQVRGVGELFF
TRBV6-5	11	TRBJ1-1	CASKGAAEAFF
TRBV11-2	16	TRBJ1-4	CASSQTGGTSNEKLFF
TRBV5-6	15	TRBJ2-3	CASSGLGRTGDTQYF
TRBV7-2	12	TRBJ1-4	CASSEQGEKLFF
TRBV10-3	12	TRBJ2-3	CATRQGEDTQYF
TRBV29-1	14	TRBJ2-3	CSVDSGVRADTQYF
TRBV6-5	15	TRBJ1-5	CASRLGGVSNQPQHF
TRBV6-5	15	TRBJ2-3	CASSDLGQGTDTQYF
TRBV5-1	17	TRBJ1-6	CASSLRQASSYNSPLHF
TRBV7-2	13	TRBJ2-5	CASSSQGAETQYF
TRBV19	19	TRBJ2-2	CASSIPRGSGGGNTGELFF
TRBV5-7	17	TRBJ2-4	CASSPPQGAVTKNIQYF
TRBV30	14	TRBJ1-5	CAWSTAQGNQPQHF
TRBV28	16	TRBJ2-1	CASRQAGLAGKDEQFF
TRBV6-5	16	TRBJ1-3	CASSYRQVTSGNTIYF
TRBV7-9	18	TRBJ2-5	CASSLRSSGGRAQETQYF
TRBV5-6	18	TRBJ1-2	CASSLEGEVGEGNYGYTF
TRBV28	15	TRBJ1-2	CASSFGGARGYGYTF